The T cell receptor (beta chain) under discussion was sequenced for a study of blood T cell repertoires in COVID-19. Background on the study: COVID-19 samples from acute and convalescent phases originated in the United States, Italy and Spain.

Per the authors' pipeline: Cell counts per sample came from amplifying reference gene primers. Only in-frame clones appear in the TCRdb table, and some are missing; sequencing was by immunoSEQ multiplex PCR. V, J and clone size reflect that table, while D and trimming were determined from the DNA. The table shows over 100,000 clones, with about 89% occurring only once. This CDR3 spans 14 amino acids. Trimming took 6 bases from V and 2 from J, leaving 14 bases between them. In germline, CDR1 is SGHAT, CDR2 FQNNGV. The sample consisted of peripheral blood. The chain has TRBV11-2 and TRBJ2-7, with a possible D match to TRBD2 (5 bases). The source is a woman between 65 and 79 years old with COVID-19, enrolled during active disease. In nucleotides, the CDR3 is TGTGCCAGCAGACCAACCGGGAAAACCTACGAGCAGTACTTC. Amino acid sequence: CASRPTGKTYEQYF.